This T cell receptor (beta chain) was sequenced for a study of blood T cell repertoires in COVID-19 (dated by TCRdb to about 2020). With regard to the full study: Collaborator samples came from the United States, Italy and Spain and covered acute and convalescent phases of COVID-19. The repertoires were released in a freely available public database intended as a resource for research on the immune response to SARS-CoV-2. The prospective study material was composed of cDNA or gDNA derived from T cells, B-cell-depleted T cells, or PBMCs. Samples were obtained from the ongoing ImmuneRACE study (first 160 participants) and from 1,254 subjects provided by 6 global collaborators. Deeply sampled blood TCRbeta repertoires from subjects exposed to, actively infected with, or recovered from COVID-19 were included in the dataset. Where HLA class I and class II types were available, the types were taken from metadata supplied by the sample provider, not from assay-based typing. Nearly every sample came with metadata listing a de-identified subject ID, COVID-19 status, age in years and sex. The full study reports these points: Clinical and demographic metadata were provided uncurated, with the amount varying by source and participant.

As encoded in the germline V gene, CDR1 is SNHLY while CDR2 is FYNNEI. Relative to germline, V is missing 7 bases and J is missing 4 bases, with 7 bases of the junction outside any gene match. Spanning cysteine to phenylalanine, the CDR3 consists of 14 amino acids. The entry retains the CDR3 DNA only, 42 bases that are in frame from base 1. Many counts were recorded for this clone. The antigen it binds to is not known. No clone much larger than this one lies a single base away; base qualities are absent. The immunoSEQ Assay, a bias-controlled multiplex PCR, was used to amplify TCRbeta CDR3 regions from genomic DNA. For the original study's pipeline: Nucleated cell counts per sample were estimated from amplification of reference gene primers within the assay. To quantify the absolute abundance of each unique TCRbeta CDR3 rearrangement, sequence reads were collapsed and filtered. For each sample, productive Simpson clonality was calculated as the square root of Simpson's diversity index across productive rearrangements. Entries here come from immuneACCESS through TCRdb and include only in-frame sequences with V and J called. Some clones fail to appear in such tables; in the studies checked, an unresolved V gene covers under half of the shortfall, and the cause of the remainder is unknown. V, J and clone size derive from that table, while D and trimming were established from the DNA sequence. The sample table contains 250,000 to 350,000 clones; only one count was recorded for 70% to 85% of them. The ten largest clones capture 0.85% to 0.9% of the sample.

One collaborating source in Seattle enrolled patients during active infection and followed them longitudinally through the course of disease. Each collaborating institution followed its own protocols to collect whole blood in K2EDTA tubes. For TCRbeta analysis, collaborators shipped samples in one of three forms: frozen whole blood, isolated PBMCs, or DNA extracted from either of those sample types. The sequence is built from TRBV2 and TRBJ1-3; TRBD1 lines up with 7 middle nucleotides. Sequencing input: peripheral blood. The origin of this receptor is a human donor with COVID-19, enrolled during active disease. The donor label of this sample is uncertain. The DNA is as follows: TGTGCCAGCACCCTTGAGGGGGCGGGAAACACCATATATTTT. This yields the protein CASTLEGAGNTIYF.